Sequencing of this T cell receptor beta chain was carried out in a study of molecular identifiers for immune sequencing clone quantification. TCRdb recomputed calls from the PCR reads with MiXCR, one row per CDR3 protein. The sample has about 97,000 distinct CDR3 sequences, 24% seen once. Germline-derived CDR1 and CDR2 are SGHTA and FQGNSA. The CDR3 spans 18 residues. This clonotype turned up a few times. At one end, the junction sequence differs from germline, possibly due to a read error. The rearrangement uses TRBV7-2 and TRBJ2-7; TRBD2 agrees at 9 bases. This clonotype was sampled from a human donor in good health. Some libraries in this study had Jurkat cell RNA spiked in. Material: naive CD8+ T cells from blood, with Jurkat cell RNA spiked in. Sample subset: FACS-sorted CD8+CD4-CCR7+CD45RA+ naive T cells. CDR3 coding DNA: TGTGCCAGCAGCTTAGGTCTTAACCCGCTAGCGGGGTTTGACGAGCAGCACTTC. It specifies CASSLGLNPLAGFDEQHF.